The rows below give T cell receptor beta chains drawn from one sample of a study of post-analysis software for immune sequencing data. Via MiXCR, TCRdb re-called the PCR reads, giving one row per CDR3 protein. The sample records approximately 770,000 distinct CDR3 sequences, more than 45% being singletons. The sequenced sample consisted of blood. All receptors come from a girl between 10 and 17 years old with multiple sclerosis. Both conserved end residues are part of each CDR3. A D gene is named only where the DNA matches it firmly. Only part of the rows carry a size: once, few, many, or a class if the clone is expanded.

TRBV12-3/TRBV12-4	TRBJ2-6	TRBD2	-	CASSIAGAGANVLTF	TGTGCCAGCAGCATAGCGGGGGCTGGGGCCAACGTCCTGACTTTC
TRBV20-1	TRBJ2-7	TRBD2	-	CSARFTSGRGEHYEQYF	TGCAGTGCTAGATTCACTAGCGGGAGAGGGGAACACTACGAGCAGTACTTC
TRBV7-3	TRBJ2-2	-	-	CASSSGVDTGELFF	TGTGCCAGCAGCTCAGGGGTCGACACCGGGGAGCTGTTTTTT
TRBV7-2	TRBJ2-7	-	few	CASSLVIDSSYEQYF	TGTGCCAGCAGCTTAGTTATCGACAGCTCCTACGAGCAGTACTTC
TRBV29-1	TRBJ2-5	-	few	CSVERPWGKETQYF	TGCAGCGTGGAACGTCCGTGGGGAAAAGAGACCCAGTACTTC
TRBV12-3/TRBV12-4	TRBJ2-1	-	-	CASSLFPLGLHNEQFF	TGTGCCAGCAGTTTATTCCCCTTGGGGCTACACAATGAGCAGTTCTTC
TRBV6-5	TRBJ1-1	-	-	CASCLNGNTEAFF	TGTGCCAGCTGTCTAAATGGGAACACTGAAGCTTTCTTT
TRBV12-3/TRBV12-4	TRBJ2-5	-	-	CASSFYGPQETQYF	TGTGCCAGCAGTTTTTACGGACCCCAAGAGACCCAGTACTTC
TRBV6-5	TRBJ2-1	-	few	CASSYEGTSYNEQFF	TGTGCCAGCAGTTACGAGGGGACTTCCTACAATGAGCAGTTCTTC
TRBV12-3/TRBV12-4	TRBJ1-4	-	-	CASSFGNEKLFF	TGTGCCAGCAGTTTCGGAAATGAAAAACTGTTTTTT
TRBV6-2/TRBV6-3	TRBJ2-7	-	-	CASSYSTSDEQYF	TGTGCCAGCAGTTACTCGACTAGTGACGAGCAGTACTTC
TRBV20-1	TRBJ2-3	TRBD2	-	CSARDFGGGRSDTQYF	TGCAGTGCTAGAGATTTCGGGGGAGGGAGGTCAGATACGCAGTATTTT
TRBV5-6	TRBJ1-1	-	-	CASSETRNTEAFF	TGTGCCAGCAGCGAGACGAGGAACACTGAAGCTTTCTTT
TRBV11-3	TRBJ1-6	-	-	CASSLAASDSPLHF	TGTGCCAGCAGCTTAGCGGCTTCCGATTCACCCCTCCACTTT
TRBV28	TRBJ1-2	-	once	CASSPQGSRGYTF	TGTGCCAGCAGCCCACAGGGCTCCCGCGGCTACACCTTC
TRBV5-4	TRBJ2-3	-	-	CASSLGLDLDTDTQYF	TGTGCCAGCAGCTTGGGACTAGATCTTGACACAGATACGCAGTATTTT
TRBV28	TRBJ2-4	-	few	CASRKGGQQGGNIQYF	TGTGCCAGCAGGAAGGGAGGTCAACAGGGAGGAAACATTCAGTACTTC
TRBV12-3/TRBV12-4	TRBJ1-5	-	-	CASSAAQPGRGPQHF	TGTGCCAGCTCCGCCGCGCAACCGGGGAGGGGGCCCCAGCATTTT
TRBV11-2	TRBJ2-7	-	-	CASSLVWDPYEQYF	TGTGCCAGCAGCTTAGTTTGGGACCCCTACGAGCAGTACTTC
TRBV10-3	TRBJ2-5	-	few	CAPCGGETQYF	TGTGCCCCCTGTGGGGGAGAGACCCAGTACTTC
TRBV3-1	TRBJ2-5	TRBD2	-	CASSRTRNSETQYF	TGTGCCAGCAGCCGGACTAGGAACTCAGAGACCCAGTACTTC
TRBV20-1	TRBJ1-1	-	-	CPQSKNTEAFF	TGCCCCCAGTCCAAGAACACTGAAGCTTTCTTT
TRBV11-2	TRBJ2-3	-	few	CASSPQGASTDTQYF	TGTGCCAGCAGCCCCCAAGGAGCAAGCACAGATACGCAGTATTTT
TRBV6-6	TRBJ2-7	TRBD1	-	CASTPGQAFNEQYF	TGTGCCAGCACCCCGGGACAGGCCTTTAACGAGCAGTACTTC
TRBV7-2	TRBJ2-7	TRBD2	-	CASSPRQLAGGRSYEQYF	TGTGCCAGCAGCCCCCGTCAGCTAGCGGGAGGAAGGTCCTACGAGCAGTACTTC
TRBV12-3/TRBV12-4	TRBJ2-1	-	-	CASSLFEGAGGQFF	TGTGCCAGCAGTTTATTTGAAGGGGCTGGGGGGCAGTTCTTC
TRBV4-1	TRBJ2-7	-	-	CASSQDSSPYEQYF	TGCGCCAGCAGCCAAGATTCTAGCCCATACGAGCAGTACTTC
TRBV12-3/TRBV12-4	TRBJ2-1	-	few	CASSLQTSRQFF	TGTGCCAGCAGTCTCCAAACTAGTAGGCAGTTCTTC
TRBV29-1	TRBJ2-3	-	-	CSSCSALTDDTQYF	TGCAGCTCCTGCTCAGCGCTGACTGATGATACGCAGTATTTT
TRBV10-2	TRBJ2-5	-	-	CASSAGLREETQYF	TGCGCCAGCAGCGCGGGCCTCCGCGAAGAGACCCAGTACTTC
TRBV4-3	TRBJ2-5	TRBD2	-	CASSHGLAGGETQYF	TGCGCCAGCAGCCATGGACTAGCGGGAGGAGAGACCCAGTACTTC
TRBV5-5	TRBJ1-5	TRBD1	-	CASSLNLDRLDQPQHF	TGTGCCAGCAGCTTAAACCTGGACAGGTTGGATCAGCCCCAGCATTTT
TRBV7-3	TRBJ2-3	-	-	CASSLRGTHGEDTQYF	TGTGCCAGCAGCTTAAGGGGGACACATGGGGAAGATACGCAGTATTTT
TRBV5-1	TRBJ2-1	TRBD2	-	CASSTRLAGLHNEQFF	TGCGCCAGCAGCACTCGACTAGCGGGACTACACAATGAGCAGTTCTTC
TRBV10-3	TRBJ2-3	-	few	CAITDGRSTDTQYF	TGTGCCATCACGGATGGGAGGAGCACAGATACGCAGTATTTT
TRBV15	TRBJ2-3	TRBD1	few	CATSTGQGAFDTQYF	TGTGCCACCTCAACGGGACAGGGGGCTTTTGATACGCAGTATTTT
TRBV6-1	TRBJ2-7	-	few	CASSVNEERNEQYF	TGTGCCAGCAGCGTGAATGAGGAACGGAACGAGCAGTACTTC
TRBV12-5	TRBJ2-7	-	-	CASGPTPDEQYF	TGTGCTAGTGGTCCGACCCCAGACGAGCAGTACTTC
TRBV20-1	TRBJ2-5	TRBD2	-	CSAWGTSGRKETQYF	TGCAGTGCTTGGGGGACTAGCGGACGAAAAGAGACCCAGTACTTC
TRBV2	TRBJ2-3	TRBD1	-	CASTRQGPADTQYF	TGTGCCAGCACCCGACAGGGCCCAGCAGATACGCAGTATTTT
TRBV29-1	TRBJ2-3	TRBD2	-	CSVEVRRQEGLVYGDTQYF	TGCAGCGTTGAAGTTCGCCGGCAAGAGGGACTAGTTTACGGGGATACGCAGTATTTT
TRBV9	TRBJ2-3	-	-	CASSVTKADTQYF	TGTGCCAGCAGCGTAACTAAAGCAGATACGCAGTATTTT
TRBV5-5	TRBJ1-1	TRBD1	few	CASSSLTGGTEAFF	TGTGCCAGCAGCTCGCTAACAGGGGGCACTGAAGCTTTCTTT
TRBV25-1	TRBJ2-5	-	-	CASSAGLETQYF	TGTGCCAGCAGCGCAGGGTTAGAGACCCAGTACTTC
TRBV20-1	TRBJ2-3	TRBD2	-	CSAQSGSADTQYF	TGCAGTGCTCAAAGCGGGAGTGCAGATACGCAGTATTTT
TRBV30	TRBJ1-6	-	few	CAWGTGEPLHF	TGTGCCTGGGGGACCGGGGAGCCCCTCCACTTT
TRBV4-3	TRBJ2-5	-	-	CASSPIRGETQYF	TGCGCCAGCAGCCCGATACGGGGGGAGACCCAGTACTTC
TRBV9	TRBJ2-7	-	-	CASSVGLLGHEQYF	TGTGCCAGCAGCGTAGGACTATTGGGGCACGAGCAGTACTTC